A single TCR beta chain is shown here with its context. What it binds is not known. The sample comes from a study of monozygotic twins with inflammatory bowel disease. Notes on the study in general: TCRbeta diversity (inverse Simpson) was lower in IBD patients than in healthy co-twins.

Every donor provided one blood sample measuring 2.5 ml. Researchers used template switching to add UMIs featuring a 6-nucleotide sample barcode. TCRdb re-called the 5' RACE reads and shows each CDR3 protein once, DNA omitted. Its listing shows about 440,000 distinct CDR3 sequences. CDR3 length: 17 residues. Germline V gene data show CDR1 as SGHTA and CDR2 as FQGTGA. The rearrangement links TRBV7-3 to TRBJ2-2. The source is a human donor with ulcerative colitis or Crohn's disease, or a healthy co-twin of an affected twin (not recorded which). Input material: blood. The CDR3 reads CASSLKSRIANTGELFF.